Below, 12 T cell receptor beta chains from the same sample are listed, as sequenced in a study of T-cell reconstitution after alpha-beta-depleted transplantation in children. A library of TCRbeta sequences, prepared with unique molecular identifiers, was generated. TCRdb used MiXCR to reprocess the PCR reads, holding one entry per CDR3 protein. Altogether fewer than 450,000 distinct CDR3 sequences are present, around 15% being singletons, with the ten largest covering approximately 38%. The material was PBMCs, mostly from graft donor cells, obtained 360 days after TCRalphabeta/CD19-depleted stem cell transplant. Source of these receptors: a male patient between 2 and 15 years old who had a stem cell transplant for acute lymphoblastic leukemia, so the T cells may come from the graft donor.

This clonotype was counted only a few times. V is TRBV4-1 and J is TRBJ2-1; 10 bases are a match to TRBD2. CDR3 length equals 17 residues. Germline assignment: CDR1 MGHRA and CDR2 YSYEKL. V shed 2 bases, J shed 4 bases, and the junction held 8 bases outside the gene matches. The chain's CDR3 is CASSQRLLAGPYNEQFF. The CDR3 bases are TGCGCCAGCAGCCAACGCTTACTAGCGGGACCATACAATGAGCAGTTCTTC.

The chain combines TRBV4-2 with TRBJ2-1, with D possibly TRBD2 on 5 matching bases. Germline V gives CDR1 LGHNA, CDR2 YNFKEQ. This CDR3 spans 14 amino acids. Trimming took off 4 bases at V and 7 bases at J, with 14 bases between the two ends. The CDR3 protein is CASSPLGVGNEQFF. As DNA, the CDR3 is TGTGCCAGCAGCCCGCTCGGGGTGGGGAATGAGCAGTTCTTC.

This chain joins TRBV20-1 and TRBJ2-7; 10 bases match TRBD2. The germline V gene encodes CDR1 DFQATT and CDR2 SNEGSKA (reference sequence). V shed 2 bases, J shed 2 bases, and the junction held 12 bases outside the gene matches. There are 17 residues in the CDR3. DNA for the CDR3: TGCAGTGCTAGACGGGCGCGGAGCGGGAGGGCCACCTACGAGCAGTACTTC. Encoded protein: CSARRARSGRATYEQYF.

The chain combines TRBV25-1 with TRBJ2-2, with D perhaps matching TRBD1 or TRBD2 (6 bases each). The CDR3 sequence is 15 residues long. V lost 1 base, J lost 4 bases, and 10 bases lay in between. Germline loops: CDR1 MGHDK, CDR2 SYGVNS. The CDR3 DNA reads as TGTGCCAGCAGTGAATGGGGGGCCGGCACCGGGGAGCTGTTTTTT. Its translation is CASSEWGAGTGELFF.

In this sample, this clonotype turned up a few times. The rearrangement links TRBV12-3 or TRBV12-4 to TRBJ2-7; 10 nucleotides align to TRBD2. Germline trimming cut 2 bases from V and 5 bases from J; bases unmatched to any gene: 6. CDR3 size: 15 residues. The CDR3 DNA reads TGTGCCAGCAGTTTATATTTAGCGGGAGGTAACGAGCAGTACTTC. Translation: CASSLYLAGGNEQYF.

This clonotype was recorded a few times. The rearrangement links TRBV20-1 to TRBJ1-3; 7 bases are a match to TRBD1. The J segment lost 4 bases and the V segment lost 0 bases, leaving 6 bases of the junction unmatched. Germline V gene lookup returns CDR1 DFQATT and CDR2 SNEGSKA (reference sequence). CDR3 length: 15 amino acids. This CDR3 is CSARDYRGPGNTIYF. In DNA, the CDR3 is TGCAGTGCTAGAGATTACAGGGGTCCCGGAAACACCATATATTTT.

This clonotype was recorded many times. J is TRBJ1-3 and V is TRBV12-3 or TRBV12-4; D is unclear. The V and J ends lost 10 bases and 0 bases respectively, with 19 bases between them. This CDR3 has 16 amino acids. CDR3 in DNA: TGTGCCACCACCTTGGGAACCGTGAGCTCTGGAAACACCATATATTTT. Translated: CATTLGTVSSGNTIYF.

In this sample, this clonotype turned up a few times. The V call is TRBV7-2, the J call TRBJ1-1, with D uncertain. The CDR3 contains 13 residues. V was cut by 4 bases and J by 0 bases, with 6 bases left in between. CDR1 SGHTA and CDR2 FQGNSA come from the germline V gene. CDR3 region: CASSSRLNTEAFF. The CDR3 nucleotides read TGTGCCAGCAGCTCCCGCTTGAACACTGAAGCTTTCTTT.

V gene TRBV6-1 combines with J gene TRBJ2-3, with a tentative D call TRBD2 (6 bases). Trimming removed 2 bases from V and 2 bases from J, with 20 bases in between. The CDR3 contains 18 residues. Germline loops: CDR1 MNHNS, CDR2 SASEGT. CDR3 bases: TGTGCCAGCAGTGAATACACCGGGGCGGGATACATCACAGATACGCAGTATTTT. Protein: CASSEYTGAGYITDTQYF.

This chain links TRBV27 with TRBJ2-1; TRBD2 matches at 9 bases. Trimming cost V 1 base and J 4 bases; bases outside gene matches: 2. Germline CDR1 is MNHEY and CDR2 is SMNVEV (reference sequence). The CDR3 has 15 residues. The CDR3 protein is CASSLYLAGYNEQFF. The CDR3 nucleotides read TGTGCCAGCAGTTTATATCTAGCGGGGTACAATGAGCAGTTCTTC.

The genes are TRBV6-5 and TRBJ2-5; perhaps D is TRBD1 or TRBD2 (6 bases each). The V gene lost 0 bases and the J gene lost 2 bases, with 10 bases spanning the gap. The CDR3 runs to 15 residues. Looked up from germline, CDR1 is MNHEY and CDR2 is SVGAGI. The CDR3, as DNA: TGTGCCAGCAGTTACTCGAGGGGGGCACAAGAGACCCAGTACTTC. This gives the protein CASSYSRGAQETQYF.

This chain uses TRBV12-3 or TRBV12-4 with TRBJ2-1; the D gene is possibly TRBD2 (6 bases). The germline V and J ends were trimmed by 4 bases and 11 bases, with 9 bases remaining between them. The CDR3 contains 11 residues. The CDR3 reads CASSWRGQQFF. The CDR3 DNA follows: TGTGCCAGCAGTTGGCGGGGACAGCAGTTCTTC.